A selection of T cell receptor beta chains follows, all from one sample in a study of shared clonotypes between healthy human individuals. This table comes from immunoSEQ multiplex PCR, and its TCRdb copy is limited to in-frame clones, with some not included. The data show over 700,000 clones, 55% to 80% seen once. Sequencing was done on a sample of memory CD4+ T cells sorted from blood. The receptors stem from a woman under 40 in good health. Both conserved end residues are part of each CDR3. Fields, in order: clone size, J gene, D gene, V gene, CDR3 DNA, CDR3 protein. A D gene is named only where the DNA matches it firmly. Clone size is not always given. Where it is, it says once, few, many or a class for expanded clones.

>once|TRBJ1-5|.|TRBV27
TGTGCCAGCAGAGGAGGACGGCGGAGCAATCAGCCCCAGCATTTT
CASRGGRRSNQPQHF
>.|TRBJ2-7|.|TRBV4-1
TGCGCCAGCAGCTTTACGGGCCGCTCCTACGAGCAGTACTTC
CASSFTGRSYEQYF
>few|TRBJ1-2|.|TRBV6-1
TGTGCCAGCAGTGACAGCTTCATCTATGGCTACACCTTC
CASSDSFIYGYTF
>.|TRBJ2-5|.|TRBV9
TGTGCCAGCAGCCCAAAGTGGTCTGGGCCCTGGGAGACCCAGTACTTC
CASSPKWSGPWETQYF
>.|TRBJ1-5|.|TRBV28
TGTGCCAGCAGTTTGGGGCAGCCCCAGCATTTT
CASSLGQPQHF
>.|TRBJ2-1|.|TRBV4-2
TGTGCCAGCAGCCAAGGGGCACCCAATGAGCAGTTCTTC
CASSQGAPNEQFF
>.|TRBJ1-4|TRBD1|TRBV4-1
TGCGCCAGCAGCCGGACAGGACCTAATGAAAAACTGTTTTTT
CASSRTGPNEKLFF
>.|TRBJ2-1|.|TRBV29-1
TGCAGCGTTGAAGGGCCGGAGGCAGGGCGCTCCTACAATGAGCAGTTCTTC
CSVEGPEAGRSYNEQFF
>.|TRBJ2-7|TRBD1|TRBV27
TGTGCCAGCAGGACAGGGGTTGACTCCTACGAGCAGTACTTC
CASRTGVDSYEQYF
>.|TRBJ1-4|.|TRBV4-1
TGCGCCAGCAAAGCTCTTACCGGGACGGGTAATGAAAAACTGTTTTTT
CASKALTGTGNEKLFF
>many|TRBJ1-1|TRBD1|TRBV18
TGTGCCAGCTCGCCACAGGGGGCGAACACTGAAGCTTTCTTT
CASSPQGANTEAFF
>.|TRBJ2-7|TRBD2|TRBV27
TGTGCCAGCAGTTATCAGGGACTAGCGGGAGGGGGGTCCTACGAGCAGTACTTC
CASSYQGLAGGGSYEQYF
>.|TRBJ1-3|.|TRBV6-5
TGTGCCAGCAGCCTGACAGACGGAAACACCATATATTTT
CASSLTDGNTIYF
>.|TRBJ1-5|.|TRBV28
TGTGCCAGCAGTTTATTGGGTAGCAATCAGCCCCAGCATTTT
CASSLLGSNQPQHF
>.|TRBJ1-1|TRBD1|TRBV29-1
TGCAGCGCAGTACAGGGGGCGTCGACTGAAGCTTTCTTT
CSAVQGASTEAFF
>once|TRBJ1-2|.|TRBV4-1
TGCGCCAGCAGCCACGGTTCGGGGAGCTATGGCTACACCTTC
CASSHGSGSYGYTF
>few|TRBJ1-1|.|TRBV4-2
TGTGCCAGCAGCCAAGATTCGGGGGCCAACACTGAAGCTTTCTTT
CASSQDSGANTEAFF
>once|TRBJ1-6|TRBD1|TRBV2
TGTGCCAGCAGTGACTCAGGGGGTTGGAATTCACCCCTCCACTTT
CASSDSGGWNSPLHF
>.|TRBJ2-7|TRBD1|TRBV5-1
TGCGCCAGCAGCTTTCGGACAGGGGCTGCCTACGAGCAGTACTTC
CASSFRTGAAYEQYF
>few|TRBJ1-5|.|TRBV6-5
TGTGCCAGCAGTTATGAGAGGGATAGCAATCAGCCCCAGCATTTT
CASSYERDSNQPQHF
>.|TRBJ2-7|.|TRBV30
TGTGCCTGGAGTTTATCGACCGGCCACGAGCAGTACTTC
CAWSLSTGHEQYF
>.|TRBJ2-1|.|TRBV21-1
TGTGCCAGCATTCCAGGGGGGAATGAGCAGTTCTTC
CASIPGGNEQFF
>.|TRBJ1-5|.|TRBV19
TGTGCCACCACCCCTCCCGGAGGGGGAAGGGGGCCCCAGCATTTT
CATTPPGGGRGPQHF
>.|TRBJ1-3|.|TRBV28
TGTGCCAGCAGAATGACAGCTTCTGGAAACACCATATATTTT
CASRMTASGNTIYF
>.|TRBJ2-1|.|TRBV9
TGTGCCAGCAGCGTTATGGGACTTAACAATGAGCAGTTCTTC
CASSVMGLNNEQFF
>.|TRBJ1-4|.|TRBV7-9
TGTGCCAGCAGCCACTACAGGGCAATGGGTGAAAAACTGTTTTTT
CASSHYRAMGEKLFF
>.|TRBJ2-1|TRBD1|TRBV27
TGTGCCAGCAGTCGTCACGGGACAGCGGCCCCCACTCGCTCCTACAATGAGCAGTTCTTC
CASSRHGTAAPTRSYNEQFF
>.|TRBJ2-5|.|TRBV6-1
TGTGCCAGCTTCGGAGTTAACCAAGAGACCCAGTACTTC
CASFGVNQETQYF
>.|TRBJ2-3|.|TRBV11-2
TGTGCCAGCAGCTCGCAGGATTCCCCTCAGACCACAGATACGCAGTATTTT
CASSSQDSPQTTDTQYF
>.|TRBJ1-5|.|TRBV7-8
TGTGCCAGCACCGTCAGTGAATCTAGCAATCAGCCCCAGCATTTT
CASTVSESSNQPQHF
>once|TRBJ1-4|.|TRBV4-1
TGCGCCAGCAGCCAAGCAGCGGCGTTATGGAGTGAAAAACTGTTTTTT
CASSQAAALWSEKLFF
>.|TRBJ2-7|TRBD1|TRBV5-1
TGCGCCAGCCCTGACAGGGATGATGGGTACGAGCAGTACTTC
CASPDRDDGYEQYF